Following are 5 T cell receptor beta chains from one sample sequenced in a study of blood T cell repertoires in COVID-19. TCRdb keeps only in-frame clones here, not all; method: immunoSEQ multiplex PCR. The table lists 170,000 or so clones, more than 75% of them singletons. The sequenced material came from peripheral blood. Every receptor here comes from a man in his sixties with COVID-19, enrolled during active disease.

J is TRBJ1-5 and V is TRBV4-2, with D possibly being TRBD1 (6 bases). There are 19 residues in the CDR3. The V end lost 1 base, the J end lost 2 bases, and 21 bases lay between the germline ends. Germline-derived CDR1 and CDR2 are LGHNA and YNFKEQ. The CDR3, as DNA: TGTGCCAGCAGCCAAGGGGAATCGACAGGACCGACGGGCAATCAGCCCCAGCATTTT. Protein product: CASSQGESTGPTGNQPQHF.

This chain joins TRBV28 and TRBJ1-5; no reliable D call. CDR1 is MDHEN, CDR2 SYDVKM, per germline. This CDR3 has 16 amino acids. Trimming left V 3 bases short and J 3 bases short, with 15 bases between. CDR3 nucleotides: TGTGCCAGCAGTTTCTTCAGAGGCACCAACAATCAGCCCCAGCATTTT. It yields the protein CASSFFRGTNNQPQHF.

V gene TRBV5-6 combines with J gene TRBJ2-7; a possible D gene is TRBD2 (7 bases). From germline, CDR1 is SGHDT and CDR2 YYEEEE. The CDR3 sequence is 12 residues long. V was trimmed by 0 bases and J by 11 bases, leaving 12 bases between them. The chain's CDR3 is CASSLVGGGEYF. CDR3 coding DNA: TGTGCCAGCAGCTTGGTAGGGGGGGGCGAGTACTTC. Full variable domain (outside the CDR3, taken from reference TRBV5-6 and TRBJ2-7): DAGVTQSPTHLIKTRGQQVTLRCSPKSGHDTVSWYQQALGQGPQFIFQYYEEEERQRGNFPDRFSGHQFPNYSSELNVNALLLGDSALYLCASSLVGGGEYFGPGTRLTVT.

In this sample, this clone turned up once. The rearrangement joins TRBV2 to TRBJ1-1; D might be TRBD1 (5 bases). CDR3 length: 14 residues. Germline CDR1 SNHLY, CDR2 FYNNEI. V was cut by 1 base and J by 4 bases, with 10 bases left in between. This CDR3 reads CASSEEGRATEAFF. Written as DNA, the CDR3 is TGTGCCAGCAGTGAAGAGGGCAGGGCCACTGAAGCTTTCTTT.

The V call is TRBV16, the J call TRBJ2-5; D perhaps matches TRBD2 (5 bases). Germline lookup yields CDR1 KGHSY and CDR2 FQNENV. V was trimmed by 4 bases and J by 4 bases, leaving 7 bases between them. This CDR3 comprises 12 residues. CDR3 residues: CASSRRRETQYF. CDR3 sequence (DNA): TGTGCCAGCAGCCGGAGGCGAGAGACCCAGTACTTC. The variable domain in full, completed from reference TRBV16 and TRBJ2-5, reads GEEVAQTPKHLVRGEGQKAKLYCAPIKGHSYVFWYQQVLKNEFKFLISFQNENVFDETGMPKERFSAKCLPNSPCSLEIQATKLEDSAVYFCASSRRRETQYFGPGTRLLVL.